One sample yielded the 14 T cell receptor beta chains listed below, sequenced in a study of T cell responses to AZD1222 COVID-19 vaccine (dated by TCRdb to the early 2020s). What this sample's time point label stands for: baseline before first vaccination. Receptor amplification or capture employed the immunoSEQ multiplex PCR assay. The table comes from immuneACCESS by way of TCRdb, which keeps in-frame sequences with V and J called. Part of the clones is missing from these tables; in studies checked, under half for an unresolved V gene and the rest for unknown reasons. This sample has 90,000 or so clones in its table, and around 86% of those were observed once. Together, the top ten hold approximately 2.5% of the sample. The sample was peripheral blood, taken on day 0 of AZD1222 vaccination. The receptors derive from an adult in good health.

The chain uses TRBV5-1 and TRBJ1-1, with 10 bases lining up with TRBD1. The V segment lost 2 bases and the J segment 4 bases; nucleotides outside the gene matches: 2. This CDR3 region has 14 residues. The germline gives CDR1 SGHRS, CDR2 YFSETQ. CDR3 sequence reads: CASSLGQGGTEAFF. The CDR3 DNA sequence: TGCGCCAGCAGCTTAGGACAGGGGGGCACTGAAGCTTTCTTT.

The chain couples TRBV4-3 to TRBJ1-6, with 7 bases lining up with TRBD1. The CDR3 runs to 15 residues. Germline loops: CDR1 LGHNA, CDR2 YSLEER. The V gene end was trimmed by 3 bases and the J gene end by 6 bases; junction bases not matched to a gene: 5. The chain's CDR3 is CASSQDRTINSPLHF. Written as DNA, the CDR3 is TGCGCCAGCAGCCAGGACAGGACGATTAATTCACCCCTCCACTTT.

The chain recombines TRBV4-1 with TRBJ1-3; D gene unclear. Germline values: CDR1 MGHRA, CDR2 YSYEKL. V lost 4 bases, J lost 4 bases, and 17 bases lay in between. This CDR3 has 16 residues. CDR3 in DNA: TGCGCCAGCAGCCTCGCCGGCGGGGAATCGGGAAACACCATATATTTT. Translating it yields CASSLAGGESGNTIYF.

The CDR3 region is CASSLYSGGTDEQFF. The CDR3 nucleotides read TGTGCCAGCAGCTTGTATAGCGGGGGTACGGATGAGCAGTTCTTC. V and J are TRBV13 and TRBJ2-1; 9 bases match TRBD2. V shed 3 bases and J 8 bases; nucleotides not matched to a gene: 8. Germline V CDR1 and CDR2: PRHDT, FYEKMQ (reference sequence). The CDR3 is 15 residues long.

The genes are TRBV30 and TRBJ1-5; a possible D gene is TRBD1 (6 bases). Germline V lookup: CDR1 GTSNPN, CDR2 SVGIG (reference sequence). CDR3 size: 19 residues. V was cut by 0 bases and J by 0 bases, with 21 bases left in between. This CDR3 is CAWSVPLQGPGYSNQPQHF. The CDR3 coding sequence is TGTGCCTGGAGTGTACCCCTACAGGGACCGGGGTATAGCAATCAGCCCCAGCATTTT.

This clone has just one count. CDR3 bases: TGTGCCAGCAGCCCCGACAGGGAGGCCGGGGAGCTGTTTTTT. This codes for CASSPDREAGELFF. V usage is TRBV7-2 and J usage is TRBJ2-2, with a weak D call TRBD1 (7 bases). Between the trimmed V and J ends, which lost 5 bases and 6 bases, there was a span of 13 bases. This CDR3 spans 14 amino acids. Germline values: CDR1 SGHTA, CDR2 FQGNSA.

The rearrangement uses TRBV7-2 and TRBJ1-2; 9 nucleotides match TRBD1. Germline trimming cut 8 bases from V and 7 bases from J; bases unmatched to any gene: 8. The CDR3 length is 13 residues. Per the germline V gene, CDR1 is SGHTA and CDR2 is FQGNSA. CDR3 nucleotides: TGTGCCAGCGGGGGACAGGGAGCTGCTGGCTACACCTTC. This codes for CASGGQGAAGYTF.

CDR3 in amino acids: CASSPPQGLNTEAFF. The CDR3 nucleotides are TGTGCCAGCTCACCACCACAGGGATTGAACACTGAAGCTTTCTTT. The chain has TRBV18 and TRBJ1-1, with D perhaps TRBD1 (6 bases). The V gene lost 0 bases and the J gene lost 0 bases, with 8 bases spanning the gap. Germline assignment: CDR1 KGHSH and CDR2 LQKENI. The CDR3 runs 15 residues. Combining the CDR3 with reference TRBV18 and TRBJ1-1 gives the whole variable domain NAGVMQNPRHLVRRRGQEARLRCSPMKGHSHVYWYRQLPEEGLKFMVYLQKENIIDESGMPKERFSAEFPKEGPSILRIQQVVRGDSAAYFCASSPPQGLNTEAFFGQGTRLTVV.

The rearrangement links TRBV5-1 to TRBJ2-1; 9 bases fit TRBD2. Trimming cost V 0 bases and J 10 bases; bases outside gene matches: 8. This CDR3 comprises 15 residues. The germline V gene has CDR1 SGHRS and CDR2 YFSETQ. Written as DNA, the CDR3 is TGCGCCAGCAGCTTGGTGGGCGGGGGGGCCCAAGAGCAGTTCTTC. This codes for CASSLVGGGAQEQFF.

The chain joins TRBV10-1 to TRBJ1-1; D gene ambiguous. Trimming shortened V by 6 bases and J by 1 base, and 9 bases separated the two germline ends. The CDR3 length is 13 residues. CDR1 is WNHNN, CDR2 SYGVQD, per germline (reference sequence). Here the CDR3 reads CASSLQSNTEAFF. CDR3 sequence (DNA): TGCGCCAGCAGCTTACAGTCGAACACTGAAGCTTTCTTT.

V is TRBV3-1 (or the pseudogene TRBV3-2) and J is TRBJ2-3; no clear D. The CDR3 is 11 residues long. Germline V CDR1 and CDR2: LGHDT, YNNKEL (reference sequence). The V end was cut by 3 bases, the J end by 2 bases, with 0 bases between. CDR3 sequence reads: CASSHTDTQYF. CDR3 DNA: TGTGCCAGCAGCCACACAGATACGCAGTATTTT.

The V call is TRBV27, the J call TRBJ1-2; TRBD1 matches at 10 bases. V trimming: 2 bases; J trimming: 7 bases; junction bases outside the gene matches: 10. Germline V gives CDR1 MNHEY, CDR2 SMNVEV (reference sequence). The CDR3 extends over 16 amino acids. The CDR3 loop reads CASSLQSGQGGSGYTF. The CDR3 DNA reads TGTGCCAGCAGTTTACAGTCTGGACAGGGGGGTAGTGGCTACACCTTC.

J is TRBJ2-7 and V is TRBV11-2, with 8 bases identical to TRBD2. V trimming: 5 bases; J trimming: 2 bases; junction bases outside the gene matches: 14. The CDR3 has 17 amino acids. Germline V gives CDR1 SGHAT, CDR2 FQNNGV. Here the CDR3 reads CASSRTALAGRAYEQYF. For the CDR3, the DNA is TGTGCCAGCAGCCGGACGGCCCTAGCGGGTCGAGCCTACGAGCAGTACTTC.

J is TRBJ2-6 and V is TRBV7-9; no reliable D call. CDR3 length: 15 residues. The germline CDR1 and CDR2 sequences are SEHNR and FQNEAQ (reference sequence). V was cut by 1 base and J by 0 bases, with 4 bases left in between. CDR3 residues: CASSLVSSGANVLTF. DNA for the CDR3: TGTGCCAGCAGCTTAGTCAGCTCTGGGGCCAACGTCCTGACTTTC. The variable domain in full, with the rest retrieved from reference TRBV7-9 and TRBJ2-6, is DTGVSQNPRHKITKRGQNVTFRCDPISEHNRLYWYRQTLGQGPEFLTYFQNEAQLEKSRLLSDRFSAERPKGSFSTLEIQRTEQGDSAMYLCASSLVSSGANVLTFGAGSRLTVL.